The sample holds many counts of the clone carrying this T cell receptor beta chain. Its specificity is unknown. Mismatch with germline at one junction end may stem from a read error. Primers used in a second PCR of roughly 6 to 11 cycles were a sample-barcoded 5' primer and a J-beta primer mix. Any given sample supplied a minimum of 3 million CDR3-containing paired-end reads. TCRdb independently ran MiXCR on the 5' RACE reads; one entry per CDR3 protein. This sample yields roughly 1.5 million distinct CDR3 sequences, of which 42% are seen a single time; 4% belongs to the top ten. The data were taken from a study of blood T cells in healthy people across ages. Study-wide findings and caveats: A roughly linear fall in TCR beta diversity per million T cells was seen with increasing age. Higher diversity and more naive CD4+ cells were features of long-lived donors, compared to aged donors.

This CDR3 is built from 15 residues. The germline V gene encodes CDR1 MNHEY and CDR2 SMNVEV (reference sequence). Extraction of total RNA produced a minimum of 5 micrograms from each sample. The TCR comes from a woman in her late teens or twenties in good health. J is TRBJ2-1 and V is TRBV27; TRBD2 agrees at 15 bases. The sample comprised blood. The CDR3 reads CASSPGTSGGNEQFF. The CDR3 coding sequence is TGCGCCAGCAGCCCGGGGACTAGCGGGGGGAATGAGCAGTTCTTC.